This TCR beta chain was captured in a study of blood T cell repertoires in COVID-19. Assignments of participants to cohorts depended upon their own reported clinical history. Per the study methods: Estimated nucleated cell counts came from reference gene primer amplification. The assay was immunoSEQ multiplex PCR, and TCRdb's table has in-frame clones only and misses some. Clone size and V and J calls were adopted from that table, with D and trimming inferred from the DNA. In the table there are roughly 160,000 clones, roughly 85% of which are singletons. This clone was picked up one time. This CDR3 has 14 amino acids. Germline-derived CDR1 and CDR2 are LGHDT and YNNKEL (reference sequence). The ends lost 0 bases at V and 6 bases at J; junction bases unmatched: 3.

The origin of this receptor is a man aged 60-69 years who had recovered from COVID-19. Sequencing input: PBMCs or T cells enriched from blood (not recorded which). The gene calls are TRBV3-1 (or the pseudogene TRBV3-2) and TRBJ1-1; 8 bases are shared with TRBD1. The CDR3 DNA follows: TGTGCCAGCAGCCAAGACAGGGGGCGGGCTGAAGCTTTCTTT. Its translation is CASSQDRGRAEAFF.